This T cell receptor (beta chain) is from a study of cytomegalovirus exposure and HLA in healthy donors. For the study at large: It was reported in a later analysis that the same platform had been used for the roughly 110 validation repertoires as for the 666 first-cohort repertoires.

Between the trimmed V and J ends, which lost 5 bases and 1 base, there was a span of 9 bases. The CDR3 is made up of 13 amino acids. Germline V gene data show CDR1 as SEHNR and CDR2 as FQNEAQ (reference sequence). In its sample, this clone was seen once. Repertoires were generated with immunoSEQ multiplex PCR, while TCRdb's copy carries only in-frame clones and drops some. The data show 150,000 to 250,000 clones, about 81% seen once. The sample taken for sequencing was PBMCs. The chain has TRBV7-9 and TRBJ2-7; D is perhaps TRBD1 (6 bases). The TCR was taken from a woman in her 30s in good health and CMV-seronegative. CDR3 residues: CASSPRGSYEQYF. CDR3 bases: TGTGCCAGCAGCCCCAGGGGTTCCTACGAGCAGTACTTC.